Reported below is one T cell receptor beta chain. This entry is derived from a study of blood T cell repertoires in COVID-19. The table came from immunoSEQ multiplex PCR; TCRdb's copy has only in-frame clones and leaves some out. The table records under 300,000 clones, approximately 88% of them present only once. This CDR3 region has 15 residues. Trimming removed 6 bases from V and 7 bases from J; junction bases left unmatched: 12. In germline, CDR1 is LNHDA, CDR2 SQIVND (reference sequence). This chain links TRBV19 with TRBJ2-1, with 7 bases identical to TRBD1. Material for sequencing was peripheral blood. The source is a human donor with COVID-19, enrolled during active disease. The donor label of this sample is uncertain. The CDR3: CASSPSPTGLNEQFF. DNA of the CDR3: TGTGCCAGTAGCCCCTCCCCGACAGGGTTAAATGAGCAGTTCTTC.